The present entry profiles one TCR beta chain with its context. This clone was picked up a small number of times. The clone's antigen remains unknown. One base away there is no much larger clone; base qualities are not given. This same CDR3 is encoded by further DNA sequences in the sample. The High Capacity cDNA Reverse Transcription Kit was used to reverse transcribe all of the isolated RNA, meaning that expressed TCRB transcripts were what got sequenced. Deep immunoSEQ sequencing was applied to naive, central memory and regulatory T cell samples, giving an average of about 3.57 million total reads per sample. Sorted cells were lysed in RLT buffer, and RNA was extracted using DNase-treated RNeasy Micro or Mini kits according to cell number. To prevent cross-contamination, every cell subset was processed on its own, while patient and healthy donor samples were processed together. TCRB sequences were amplified from cDNA with the immunoSEQ multiplex PCR, producing 87-bp fragments spanning the CDR3 region. The amplicons were sequenced using the Illumina HiSeq platform. In the paper's pipeline: PCR bias was corrected computationally using synthetic template baselines, and reads within Hamming distance 2 were collapsed, with unmergeable singletons discarded. Reads were aligned against IMGT to assign V, D and J genes, CDR3 length and insertions or deletions at six rearrangement sites. Within each subset, clonotype counts were normalized to sorted cell number, and only after that were true diversity and Gini coefficients computed with the tcR R package. Repertoire sharing was quantified using the overlap coefficient calculated on TCRB nucleotide sequences. Out-of-frame TCRB sequences from naive cells were analyzed as a proxy for the pre-selection repertoire. TCRdb obtained this table from immuneACCESS and retained in-frame rearrangements with V and J assigned. These tables miss some clones; where compared with another copy, unresolved V genes account for less than half of the shortfall, and the remainder is unexplained. That table gives V, J and clone size, and the DNA gave D and trimming. The sample table records 200,000 to 300,000 clones; around 14% of these occur just once. About 0.03% of the sample lies in the top ten.

This entry belongs to a study of beta chain features in type 1 diabetes (dated by TCRdb to between 2018 and 2020). Background on the whole study: Mean age, gender distribution, total cell number and subset yield did not differ between patients and healthy donors. A total of 100 million to 110 million sorted cells were examined across all samples, and a strong correlation was observed between cell number per subset and RNA yield. The study compared the TCRB repertoires of sorted circulating CD4+ T cell subsets in recently diagnosed type 1 diabetes patients with those in matched healthy donors. Whereas all 30 or so donors provided naive and central memory subsets, regulatory and stem cell-like memory subsets were isolated from just 8 patients and roughly 8 healthy donors. The research as a whole found: The naive, central memory and regulatory TCRB repertoires appeared to resemble one another more closely among patients than among healthy donors. A moderate but significant shortening of TCRB CDR3 length was observed in type 1 diabetes patients in all four CD4+ subsets. Because cDNA was sequenced instead of genomic DNA, activated cells with high expression could be over-represented, although the groups did not differ in activation or CD3 levels. Because the HLA sub-analyses included only small numbers of individuals, any influence of HLA type on TCRB rearrangement was left unresolved. Shorter templates might have been favored by PCR, but patient and control samples were amplified and corrected together, so both groups would have been affected equally by any skew. Patients with type 1 diabetes made fewer insertions and deleted more nucleotides at VDJ recombination sites, implying thymic rearrangement abnormalities.

Each donor gave one peripheral blood draw, averaging approximately 0.12 L, which was collected into heparinised tubes. A BD FACSAria II was used to sort naive, central memory, regulatory and stem cell-like memory CD4+ T cells with a panel that included CD45RO, CCR7, CD25, CD127, CD95 and CD27. Every sorted population had a purity above 98%. PBMCs were isolated immediately by Lymphoprep density gradient centrifugation and stained directly without culture. To minimize batch effects, samples were stained and sorted in pairs, one healthy donor with one patient per experiment. CDR1 and CDR2, looked up from the germline V gene (reference sequence), are LNHDA and SQIVND. There are 15 amino acids in the CDR3, from cysteine to phenylalanine inclusive. Of the read, only the CDR3 DNA is kept; its 45 bases are in frame from base 1. From V the trimming removes 5 bases and from J it removes 0 bases, while the gene matches leave 6 bases of the junction unaccounted for.

The source of this sequence is a woman aged 35 to 49 in good health. The specimen sequenced was naive CD4+ T cells from blood. According to the study, the label for this sample's cell subset or site signals: true naive CD4+ T cells. The rearranged chain carries TRBV19 and TRBJ2-7; a stretch of 8 junction bases matches TRBD1. The base sequence is TGTGCCAGTAGTGACAGGGGACGGAGCTCCTACGAGCAGTACTTC. This encodes CASSDRGRSSYEQYF.